This TCR beta chain comes out of a study of blood T cell repertoires in COVID-19. Study-wide context: Specimens from acute and convalescent COVID-19 originated in the United States, Italy and Spain.

Trimming removed 3 bases from V and 0 bases from J, with 14 bases in between. The CDR3 covers 17 residues. Germline V gene data show CDR1 as WNHNN and CDR2 as SYGVQD (reference sequence). Original data processing: For nucleated cells, counts were estimated from reference gene primer amplification. TCRdb keeps only in-frame clones here, not all; method: immunoSEQ multiplex PCR. Clone size and V and J calls were adopted from that table, with D and trimming inferred from the DNA. The repertoire holds around 160,000 clones, roughly 86% seen once, with roughly 15% in the top ten. The origin of this receptor is a human donor with acute or convalescent COVID-19. The donor label of this sample is uncertain. This chain links TRBV10-1 with TRBJ1-4, with TRBD1 as a possible D gene (5 bases). Sequencing was performed on peripheral blood. The CDR3: CASSDYCGAATNEKLFF. Here the CDR3 DNA reads TGCGCCAGCAGTGACTACTGCGGGGCCGCAACTAATGAAAAACTGTTTTTT.